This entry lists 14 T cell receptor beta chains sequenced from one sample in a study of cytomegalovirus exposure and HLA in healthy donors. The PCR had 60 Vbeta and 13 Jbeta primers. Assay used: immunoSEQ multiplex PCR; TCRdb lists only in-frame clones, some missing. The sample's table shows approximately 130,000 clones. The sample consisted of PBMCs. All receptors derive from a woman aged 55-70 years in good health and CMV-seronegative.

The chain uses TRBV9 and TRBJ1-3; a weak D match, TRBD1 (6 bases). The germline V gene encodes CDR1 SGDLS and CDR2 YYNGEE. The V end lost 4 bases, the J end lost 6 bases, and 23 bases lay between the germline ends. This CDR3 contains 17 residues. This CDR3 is CASSSFWGGSGVNTIYF. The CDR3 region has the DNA TGTGCCAGCAGCAGTTTTTGGGGGGGCTCTGGGGTAAACACCATATATTTT. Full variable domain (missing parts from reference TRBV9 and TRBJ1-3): DSGVTQTPKHLITATGQRVTLRCSPRSGDLSVYWYQQSLDQGLQFLIQYYNGEERAKGNILERFSAQQFPDLHSELNLSSLELGDSALYFCASSSFWGGSGVNTIYFGEGSWLTVV.

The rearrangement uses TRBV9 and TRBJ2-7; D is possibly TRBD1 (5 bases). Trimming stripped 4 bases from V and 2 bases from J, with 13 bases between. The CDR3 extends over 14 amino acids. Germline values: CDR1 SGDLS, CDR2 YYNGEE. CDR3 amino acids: CASSPRQSTYEQYF. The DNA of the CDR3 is TGTGCCAGCAGCCCCAGACAGAGTACCTACGAGCAGTACTTC.

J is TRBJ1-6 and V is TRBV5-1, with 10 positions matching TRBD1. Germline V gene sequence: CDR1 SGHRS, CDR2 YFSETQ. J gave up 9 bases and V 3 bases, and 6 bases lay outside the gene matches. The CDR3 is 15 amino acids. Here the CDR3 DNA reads TGCGCCAGCAGCTGGGGCGGGACAGGGGTTTCACCCCTCCACTTT. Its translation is CASSWGGTGVSPLHF.

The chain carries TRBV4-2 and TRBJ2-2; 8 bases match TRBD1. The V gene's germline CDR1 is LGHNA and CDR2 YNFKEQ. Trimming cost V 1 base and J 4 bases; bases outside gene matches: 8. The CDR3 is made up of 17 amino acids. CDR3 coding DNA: TGTGCCAGCAGCCAAGGTTATTCGGACAGGGCCACCGGGGAGCTGTTTTTT. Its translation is CASSQGYSDRATGELFF.

The CDR3 DNA reads as TGTGCCAGCAGCTCTGATAATTCACCCCTCCACTTT. Translating it yields CASSSDNSPLHF. This chain links TRBV7-9 with TRBJ1-6, with D unclear. Trimming stripped 4 bases from V and 5 bases from J, with 3 bases between. The CDR3 covers 12 residues. Germline V gene lookup returns CDR1 SEHNR and CDR2 FQNEAQ (reference sequence).

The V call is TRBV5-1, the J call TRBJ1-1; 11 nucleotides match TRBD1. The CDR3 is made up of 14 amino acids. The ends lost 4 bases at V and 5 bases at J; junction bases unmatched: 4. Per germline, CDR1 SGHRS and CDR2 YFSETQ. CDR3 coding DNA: TGCGCCAGCAGCACGGGGACAGGGGGAACTGAAGCTTTCTTT. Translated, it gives CASSTGTGGTEAFF.

The CDR3 DNA reads as TGTGCCAGCAGCGTAGGGACTACCCGCACAGATACGCAGTATTTT. Encoded protein: CASSVGTTRTDTQYF. J is TRBJ2-3 and V is TRBV9; possible D gene TRBD2, 6 bases. This CDR3 is 15 amino acids long. Germline CDR1 reads SGDLS; CDR2 reads YYNGEE. Trimming cost V 0 bases and J 1 base, with 9 bases left between them.

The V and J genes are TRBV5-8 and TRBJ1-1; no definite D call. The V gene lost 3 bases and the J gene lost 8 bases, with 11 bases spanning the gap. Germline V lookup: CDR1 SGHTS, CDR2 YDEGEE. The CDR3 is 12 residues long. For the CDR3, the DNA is TGTGCCAGCAGCTCCCTACGGTACGAAGCTTTCTTT. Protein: CASSSLRYEAFF.

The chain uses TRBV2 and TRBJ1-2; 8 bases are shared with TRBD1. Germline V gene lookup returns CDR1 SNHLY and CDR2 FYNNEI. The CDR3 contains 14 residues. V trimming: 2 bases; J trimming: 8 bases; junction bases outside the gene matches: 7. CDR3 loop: CASSELGTGGGYTF. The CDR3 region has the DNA TGTGCCAGCAGTGAACTAGGGACAGGCGGAGGCTACACCTTC.

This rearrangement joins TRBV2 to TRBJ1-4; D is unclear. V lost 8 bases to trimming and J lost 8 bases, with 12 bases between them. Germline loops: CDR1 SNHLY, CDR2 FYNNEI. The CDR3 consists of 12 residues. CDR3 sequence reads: CASLAGFEKLFF. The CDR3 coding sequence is TGTGCCAGCTTAGCCGGGTTCGAAAAACTGTTTTTT.

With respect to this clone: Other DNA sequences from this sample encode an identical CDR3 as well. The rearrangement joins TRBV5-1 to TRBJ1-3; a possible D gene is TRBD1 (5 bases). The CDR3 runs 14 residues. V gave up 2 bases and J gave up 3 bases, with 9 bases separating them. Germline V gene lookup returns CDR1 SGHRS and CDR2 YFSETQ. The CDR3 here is CASSLAGYGNTIYF. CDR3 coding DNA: TGCGCCAGCAGCTTAGCAGGGTATGGAAACACCATATATTTT.

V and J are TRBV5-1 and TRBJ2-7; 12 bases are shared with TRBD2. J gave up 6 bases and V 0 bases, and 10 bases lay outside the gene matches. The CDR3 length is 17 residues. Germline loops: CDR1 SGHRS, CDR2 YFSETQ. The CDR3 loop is CASSLGLAGAERSEQYF. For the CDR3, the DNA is TGCGCCAGCAGCTTGGGACTAGCGGGGGCTGAGCGCAGCGAGCAGTACTTC.

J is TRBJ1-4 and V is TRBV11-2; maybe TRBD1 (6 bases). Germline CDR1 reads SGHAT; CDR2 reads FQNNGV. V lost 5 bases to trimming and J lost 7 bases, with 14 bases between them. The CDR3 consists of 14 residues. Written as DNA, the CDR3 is TGTGCCAGCAGCGCCCGGGACACCACTGAAAAACTGTTTTTT. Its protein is CASSARDTTEKLFF.

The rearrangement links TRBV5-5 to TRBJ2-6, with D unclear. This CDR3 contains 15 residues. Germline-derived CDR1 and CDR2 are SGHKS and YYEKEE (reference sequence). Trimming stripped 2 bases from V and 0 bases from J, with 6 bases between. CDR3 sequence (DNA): TGTGCCAGCAGCTTCCAGTCCTCTGGGGCCAACGTCCTGACTTTC. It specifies CASSFQSSGANVLTF.